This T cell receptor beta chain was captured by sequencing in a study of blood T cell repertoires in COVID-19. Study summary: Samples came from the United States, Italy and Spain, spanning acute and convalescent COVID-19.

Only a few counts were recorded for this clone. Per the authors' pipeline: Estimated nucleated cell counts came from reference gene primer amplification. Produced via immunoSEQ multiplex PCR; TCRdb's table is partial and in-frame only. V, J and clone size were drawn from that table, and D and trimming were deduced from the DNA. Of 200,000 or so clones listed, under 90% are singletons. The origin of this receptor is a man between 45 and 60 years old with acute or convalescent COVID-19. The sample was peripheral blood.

Here the CDR3 DNA reads TGTGCCAGCAGCCCTAGACAGGGGAGGAACACTGAAGCTTTCTTT. It is translated as CASSPRQGRNTEAFF. The chain is built from TRBV7-6 and TRBJ1-1; 8 nucleotides line up with TRBD1. The V gene end was trimmed by 5 bases and the J gene end by 1 base; junction bases not matched to a gene: 6. The CDR3 has 15 amino acids. Looked up from germline, CDR1 is SGHVS and CDR2 is FNYEAQ.